This entry features one T cell receptor (beta chain) sequence. The data derive from a study of cytomegalovirus exposure and HLA in healthy donors. CDR1 SGHTA and CDR2 FQGNSA come from the germline V gene. This CDR3 region has 17 residues. Germline trimming cut 5 bases from V and 0 bases from J; bases unmatched to any gene: 5. Here immunoSEQ multiplex PCR was the method, and the copy in TCRdb shows in-frame clones only, minus some. Seen here are approximately 58,000 clones, 85% to 95% observed once, and the top ten hold under 2.5%. The sequence derives from a man aged 18-30 years in good health and CMV-seronegative. The sequenced material came from PBMCs. The chain uses TRBV7-2 and TRBJ2-3; 13 bases are a match to TRBD2. CDR3 in amino acids: CASSSGTSGESTDTQYF. In DNA form, the CDR3 reads TGTGCCAGCAGCAGCGGGACTAGCGGGGAGAGCACAGATACGCAGTATTTT.